These T cell receptor beta chains were read from a single sample in a study of T cell changes during pregnancy in multiple sclerosis. Assay used: immunoSEQ multiplex PCR; TCRdb lists only in-frame clones, some missing. Of approximately 40,000 clones in the sample, about 90% were seen once. Source: CD4+ T cells from peripheral blood mononuclear cells, taken after pregnancy. The receptors come from a female donor in good health, enrolled as a control in a pregnancy study. Both conserved end residues are part of each CDR3. The D gene is left open where the match is weak. Some rows mark clone size as missing; the rest say once, few, many or name a class of expanded clone.

v_gene	d_gene	abundance	j_gene	CDR3aa	CDR3nt
TRBV30	-	-	TRBJ1-2	CAWSVPASGYTF	TGTGCCTGGAGTGTACCAGCGAGTGGCTACACCTTC
TRBV5-4	TRBD2	-	TRBJ2-5	CASSIRTSGTETQYF	TGTGCCAGCAGCATCAGGACTAGCGGGACGGAGACCCAGTACTTC
TRBV28	TRBD1	-	TRBJ2-3	CASSLGDREDTQYF	TGTGCCAGCAGTTTAGGGGACAGGGAAGATACGCAGTATTTT
TRBV2	TRBD1	once	TRBJ1-2	CASSEDTGVGGYTF	TGTGCCAGCAGTGAAGATACAGGGGTGGGGGGCTACACCTTC
TRBV19	-	-	TRBJ2-7	CASSGQGGSEQYF	TGTGCCAGTAGTGGGCAGGGAGGATCCGAGCAGTACTTC
TRBV18	TRBD1	once	TRBJ2-7	CASIRDSPYEQYF	TGTGCCAGCATCCGGGACAGCCCGTACGAGCAGTACTTC
TRBV5-1	-	-	TRBJ2-7	CASSLSGDPYEQYF	TGCGCCAGCAGCTTGTCCGGAGATCCCTACGAGCAGTACTTC
TRBV27	-	-	TRBJ2-6	CASSPLGGPGANVLTF	TGTGCCAGCAGTCCTCTTGGGGGCCCTGGGGCCAACGTCCTGACTTTC
TRBV5-6	TRBD1	-	TRBJ2-7	CASSGRTGPYEQYF	TGTGCCAGCAGCGGGAGGACAGGGCCCTACGAGCAGTACTTC
TRBV7-2	TRBD1	-	TRBJ1-3	CASRPRGESSGNTIYF	TGTGCCAGCAGACCCAGGGGGGAGAGCTCTGGAAACACCATATATTTT
TRBV5-6	-	-	TRBJ1-2	CASSRRQTYGYTF	TGTGCCAGCAGCCGTAGACAGACCTATGGCTACACCTTC
TRBV6-5	-	-	TRBJ2-3	CASSWGRGIRTDTQYF	TGTGCCAGCAGTTGGGGGAGGGGGATTCGCACAGATACGCAGTATTTT
TRBV4-1	TRBD2	-	TRBJ2-3	CASSQGTSGGTDTQYF	TGCGCCAGCAGCCAGGGGACTAGCGGGGGCACAGATACGCAGTATTTT
TRBV9	TRBD1	-	TRBJ1-6	CASSSGQGSRRPLHF	TGTGCCAGCAGCTCGGGACAGGGGTCTAGGCGGCCCCTCCACTTT
TRBV9	-	-	TRBJ2-5	CASSVAPDSRRETQYF	TGTGCCAGCAGCGTAGCCCCCGACAGTAGGCGGGAGACCCAGTACTTC
TRBV18	TRBD2	once	TRBJ2-1	CASSRTSGAYNEQFF	TGTGCCAGCTCACGGACTAGCGGGGCCTACAATGAGCAGTTCTTC
TRBV25-1	-	-	TRBJ1-2	CASSSLDIPEHGYTF	TGTGCCAGCAGTTCCCTCGACATCCCAGAGCATGGCTACACCTTC
TRBV10-3	-	-	TRBJ1-5	CAIRGGSGQPQHF	TGTGCCATCCGGGGAGGCTCGGGGCAGCCCCAGCATTTT
TRBV30	TRBD1	-	TRBJ1-2	CAWSPRTGDYGYTF	TGTGCCTGGAGTCCTCGGACAGGGGACTATGGCTACACCTTC
TRBV5-8	TRBD2	-	TRBJ2-1	CASSILAGGHEQFF	TGTGCCAGCAGCATACTAGCGGGGGGGCATGAGCAGTTCTTC
TRBV19	-	-	TRBJ2-7	CASSGQFFYEQYF	TGTGCCAGTAGTGGGCAGTTTTTCTACGAGCAGTACTTC
TRBV6-1	-	-	TRBJ1-4	CASTGGDRREKLFF	TGTGCCAGCACGGGAGGGGATCGGAGGGAAAAACTGTTTTTT
TRBV2	TRBD2	-	TRBJ2-5	CASNQAGGETQYF	TGTGCCAGCAACCAAGCGGGAGGAGAGACCCAGTACTTC
TRBV19	-	-	TRBJ2-5	CASSSDRGGSETQYF	TGTGCCAGTAGTTCAGATCGAGGAGGCTCAGAGACCCAGTACTTC
TRBV27	-	-	TRBJ2-7	CASSLSRSSYEQYF	TGTGCCAGCAGTTTATCTCGCAGCTCCTACGAGCAGTACTTC
TRBV5-1	-	-	TRBJ2-3	CASSLALAMDTQYF	TGCGCCAGCAGCTTAGCTCTTGCTATGGATACGCAGTATTTT
TRBV5-4	TRBD1	-	TRBJ2-2	CASSMTGSGPGELFF	TGTGCCAGCAGCATGACAGGGTCTGGGCCCGGGGAGCTGTTTTTT
TRBV14	-	-	TRBJ1-2	CASSQDRRNYGYTF	TGTGCCAGCAGCCAAGATAGGCGGAACTATGGCTACACCTTC
TRBV5-1	-	-	TRBJ1-4	CASSSDGTGQYEKLFF	TGCGCCAGCAGCTCGGACGGAACCGGACAATACGAAAAACTGTTTTTT
TRBV7-9	TRBD2	-	TRBJ2-3	CASSPRAGVLPDTQYF	TGTGCCAGCAGCCCCCGTGCGGGAGTTCTCCCAGATACGCAGTATTTT
TRBV19	TRBD2	-	TRBJ2-3	CASMPSGGPGDTQYF	TGTGCCAGTATGCCTAGCGGGGGGCCGGGAGATACGCAGTATTTT